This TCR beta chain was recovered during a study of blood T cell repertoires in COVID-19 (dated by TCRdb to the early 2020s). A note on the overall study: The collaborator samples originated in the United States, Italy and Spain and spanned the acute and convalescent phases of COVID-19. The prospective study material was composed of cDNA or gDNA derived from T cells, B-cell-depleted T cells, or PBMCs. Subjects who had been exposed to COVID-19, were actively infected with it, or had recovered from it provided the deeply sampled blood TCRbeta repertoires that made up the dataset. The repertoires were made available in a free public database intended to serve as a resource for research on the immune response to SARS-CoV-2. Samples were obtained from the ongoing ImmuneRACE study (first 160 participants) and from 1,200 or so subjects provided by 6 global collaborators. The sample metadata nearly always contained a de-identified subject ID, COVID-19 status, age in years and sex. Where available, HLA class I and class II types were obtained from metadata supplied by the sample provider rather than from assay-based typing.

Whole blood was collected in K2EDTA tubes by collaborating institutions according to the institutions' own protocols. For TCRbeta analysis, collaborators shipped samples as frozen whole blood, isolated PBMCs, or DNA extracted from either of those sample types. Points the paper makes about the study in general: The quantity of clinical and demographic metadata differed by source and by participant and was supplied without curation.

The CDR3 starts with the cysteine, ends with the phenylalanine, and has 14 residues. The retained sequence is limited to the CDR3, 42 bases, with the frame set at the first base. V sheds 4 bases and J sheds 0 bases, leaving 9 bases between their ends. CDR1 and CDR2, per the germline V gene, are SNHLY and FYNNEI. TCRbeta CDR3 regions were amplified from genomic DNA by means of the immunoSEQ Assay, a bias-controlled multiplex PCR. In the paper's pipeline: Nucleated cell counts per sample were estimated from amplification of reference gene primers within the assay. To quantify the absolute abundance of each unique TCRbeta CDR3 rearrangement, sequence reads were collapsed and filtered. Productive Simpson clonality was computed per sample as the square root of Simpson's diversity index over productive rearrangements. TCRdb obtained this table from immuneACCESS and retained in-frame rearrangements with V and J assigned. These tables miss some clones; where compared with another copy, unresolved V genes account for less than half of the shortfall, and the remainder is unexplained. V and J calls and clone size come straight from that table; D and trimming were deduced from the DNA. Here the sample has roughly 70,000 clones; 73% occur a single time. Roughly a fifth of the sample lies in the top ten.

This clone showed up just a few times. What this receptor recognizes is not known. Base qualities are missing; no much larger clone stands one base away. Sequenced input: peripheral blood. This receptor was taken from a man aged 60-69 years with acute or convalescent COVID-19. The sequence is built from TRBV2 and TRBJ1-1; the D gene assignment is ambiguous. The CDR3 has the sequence CASSGLRLNTEAFF. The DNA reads TGTGCCAGCAGTGGTCTCAGATTGAACACTGAAGCTTTCTTT.